Given below is one T cell receptor (beta chain) in context. This sample is part of a study of blood T cell repertoires in COVID-19. Authors' methods: For nucleated cells, counts were estimated from reference gene primer amplification. Profiled with immunoSEQ multiplex PCR; TCRdb holds only in-frame clones, not every one. Clonal size and the V and J genes are those of that table, whereas D and trimming came from the DNA. The data show hundreds of thousands of clones, around 88% seen once. Clinical histories supplied by participants themselves formed the basis of cohort assignment. Unmatched junction bases numbered 8, after V lost 6 bases and J lost 0 bases. Germline-derived CDR1 and CDR2 are MGHRA and YSYEKL. This CDR3 region has 16 residues.

Sequencing used PBMCs or T cells enriched from blood (not recorded which). The chain carries TRBV4-1 and TRBJ1-2, with 9 bases fitting TRBD1. The TCR comes from a woman aged 40 to 50 with acute COVID-19. The chain's CDR3 is CASSRTGDRSNYGYTF. The DNA of the CDR3 is TGCGCCAGCAGTCGGACAGGGGACCGATCTAACTATGGCTACACCTTC.